Detailed here is one T cell receptor beta chain. The antigen is undetermined. The data are from a study of T-cell memory formation after mild COVID-19. Notes on the study in general: A subset of responding clones appeared in pre-infection memory, suggesting cross-reactive memory joined. A balance of CD4 and CD8 characterized clones contracting day 15 to 85, whereas later expanders leaned CD4+. Clones which contracted sat mainly in CM and EM if CD4+, and in EMRA if CD8+.

V lost 4 bases and J lost 3, with 13 bases in between. The CDR3 consists of 14 residues. Germline V lookup: CDR1 SGHAT, CDR2 FQNNGV. TCRdb re-called the 5' RACE reads with MiXCR, one entry per CDR3 protein. The table records under 350,000 distinct CDR3 sequences, roughly 16% of them present only once. The V and J genes are TRBV11-2 and TRBJ2-7, with a weak D call TRBD1 (7 bases). The source of this sequence is a man between 18 and 35 years old who had mild COVID-19 (a few samples of this study predate the infection). Cell type and time point are not known. Sequencing used PBMCs or a T cell subset sorted from them (not recorded which). CDR3 loop: CASSSRRDSYEQYV. CDR3 bases: TGTGCCAGCAGCTCTAGGAGGGACAGCTACGAGCAGTACGTC.